The 19 T cell receptor beta chains below were found in one sample sequenced in a study of persistence of HIV-infected CD4 T cells. Stimulation used about 9.5 ug/mL lysate from CMV-infected fibroblasts. Memory cells lacking CD40L and CD69 with high CD45RO were sorted. The libraries were made with immunoSEQ version 4 in survey mode. Sequenced by immunoSEQ multiplex PCR; TCRdb stores in-frame clones only, minus some. The sample has 25,000 to 35,000 clones; 80% to 90% are singletons. For these receptors, no antigen is known. Sequencing used CD4+ T cells sorted from PBMCs after roughly 17-hour stimulation, obtained from a patient who received antiretroviral therapy. The origin of the receptors is an adult man with HIV who was CMV-seropositive.

This clone has only one observation. This chain connects TRBV19 to TRBJ1-4; maybe TRBD1 (5 bases). With 3 bases removed from V and 7 bases from J, the gap between germline ends came to 9 bases. Germline values: CDR1 LNHDA, CDR2 SQIVND (reference sequence). This CDR3 comprises 13 residues. Here the CDR3 reads CASSIRRGEKLFF. CDR3 DNA sequence: TGTGCCAGTAGTATCAGGAGGGGTGAAAAACTGTTTTTT.

J is TRBJ1-2 and V is TRBV7-2, with D perhaps matching TRBD1 (6 bases). The V end lost 1 base, the J end lost 6 bases, and 12 bases lay between the germline ends. Per the germline V gene, CDR1 is SGHTA and CDR2 is FQGNSA. CDR3 size: 14 residues. CDR3: CASSLGGPFDGYTF. In nucleotides, the CDR3 is TGTGCCAGCAGCTTAGGGGGGCCTTTTGATGGCTACACCTTC.

This chain uses TRBV12-3 or TRBV12-4 with TRBJ2-1; D call uncertain. V was trimmed by 7 bases and J by 5 bases, leaving 12 bases between them. This CDR3 contains 13 residues. The CDR3 sequence: CASTYDKDNEQFF. The DNA of the CDR3 is TGTGCCAGCACCTATGACAAGGACAATGAGCAGTTCTTC.

The chain couples TRBV30 to TRBJ2-7, with D possibly TRBD2 on 6 matching bases. The CDR3 loop spans 14 amino acids. Germline CDR1 and CDR2: GTSNPN and SVGIG (reference sequence). Trimming removed 0 bases at V and 0 bases at J, with 9 bases between. CDR3 sequence (DNA): TGTGCCTGGAGTGTAGGAGGGGTCTCCTACGAGCAGTACTTC. Translating it yields CAWSVGGVSYEQYF. Supplemented by reference TRBV30 and TRBJ2-7, the full variable domain reads SQTIHQWPATLVQPVGSPLSLECTVEGTSNPNLYWYRQAAGRGLQLLFYSVGIGQISSEVPQNLSASRPQDRQFILSSKKLLLSDSGFYLCAWSVGGVSYEQYFGPGTRLTVT.

V is TRBV7-8 and J is TRBJ1-2; D is possibly TRBD1 (5 bases). The CDR3 has 13 amino acids. Trimming cost V 2 bases and J 13 bases, with 17 bases left between them. The germline gives CDR1 SGHVS, CDR2 FQNEAQ. In nucleotides, the CDR3 is TGTGCCAGCAGCTTAAGGGACGGCAGCCGGCGCACCTTC. Protein product: CASSLRDGSRRTF.

V and J are TRBV15 and TRBJ2-7, with TRBD1 matching over 9 bases. The trim removed 4 bases at V and 3 bases at J, leaving 7 bases unmatched. The germline gives CDR1 LNHNV, CDR2 YYDKDF (reference sequence). The CDR3 totals 15 residues. The CDR3 sequence is CATSINRGRGYEQYF. CDR3 sequence (DNA): TGTGCCACCAGCATCAACAGGGGGCGCGGCTACGAGCAGTACTTC.

This rearrangement joins TRBV4-2 to TRBJ2-3, with 7 bases aligning to TRBD2. Losses at the gene ends were 1 base for V and 0 bases for J; bases not matched to a gene: 4. Germline CDR1 reads LGHNA; CDR2 reads YNFKEQ. The CDR3 length is 16 residues. DNA of the CDR3: TGTGCCAGCAGCCAAGGGGACTACTCCAGCACAGATACGCAGTATTTT. Translating gives CASSQGDYSSTDTQYF.

The CDR3 nucleotides read TGTGCCAGCAGTTACCCGGGACAGGGGAACACTGAAGCTTTCTTT. Its protein is CASSYPGQGNTEAFF. This chain connects TRBV6-6 to TRBJ1-1; 9 nucleotides agree with TRBD1. The V and J ends lost 2 bases and 1 base, in that order; junction bases with no gene match: 2. The CDR3 loop spans 15 amino acids. Looked up from germline, CDR1 is MNHNY and CDR2 is SVGAGI (reference sequence).

The CDR3 DNA reads as TGCGCCAGCAGCCAAAATCCCGGGACAGGGGGCGAAAAACTGTTTTTT. It specifies CASSQNPGTGGEKLFF. The rearrangement links TRBV4-1 to TRBJ1-4, with 12 bases identical to TRBD1. CDR3 length: 16 amino acids. CDR1 and CDR2 from the germline V gene are MGHRA and YSYEKL. J gave up 8 bases and V 2 bases, and 6 bases lay outside the gene matches.

The CDR3 nucleotides read TGTGCCAGCAGCTTAGGCCACAGGGCTACGCAGTATTTT. Protein sequence: CASSLGHRATQYF. The chain joins TRBV7-8 to TRBJ2-3; D possibly corresponds to TRBD1 (6 bases). V was clipped by 1 base and J by 8 bases, with 10 bases between them. The CDR3 has 13 amino acids. CDR1 is SGHVS and CDR2 is FQNEAQ in the germline V gene.

The CDR3 bases are TGTGCCAGCAGCCCGACAGGGGCTGGGAGTGGCTACACCTTC. This sequence encodes CASSPTGAGSGYTF. The chain has TRBV3-1 (or the pseudogene TRBV3-2) and TRBJ1-2, with 8 positions matching TRBD1. CDR3 length: 14 amino acids. Germline V gene sequence: CDR1 LGHDT, CDR2 YNNKEL (reference sequence). The J segment lost 7 bases and the V segment lost 4 bases, leaving 8 bases of the junction unmatched.

A single count supports this clone. The V gene is TRBV6-4, the J gene TRBJ2-1; the match to TRBD2 covers 8 bases. The CDR3 loop spans 15 amino acids. With V trimmed by 0 bases and J by 5 bases, 3 bases remained unmatched. The germline gives CDR1 MRHNA, CDR2 SNTAGT. The CDR3 here is CASSDSGGAHNEQFF. CDR3 DNA: TGTGCCAGCAGTGACTCCGGGGGGGCCCACAATGAGCAGTTCTTC.

This clone was recorded a few times. The rearrangement links TRBV4-2 to TRBJ2-7; TRBD1 or TRBD2 may be the D gene (5 bases each). The CDR3 has 15 amino acids. From germline, CDR1 is LGHNA and CDR2 YNFKEQ. V was trimmed by 5 bases and J by 0 bases, leaving 14 bases between them. CDR3 sequence reads: CASSGTPGRSYEQYF. The CDR3 nucleotides read TGTGCCAGCAGCGGAACACCGGGACGCTCCTACGAGCAGTACTTC.

The gene calls are TRBV5-1 and TRBJ1-2; no clear D gene. There are 13 residues in the CDR3. Looked up from germline, CDR1 is SGHRS and CDR2 is YFSETQ. The V gene lost 0 bases and the J gene lost 8 bases, with 11 bases spanning the gap. CDR3 in DNA: TGCGCCAGCAGCTTGGGACACGCTCCCGGCTACACCTTC. This encodes CASSLGHAPGYTF.

V and J are TRBV28 and TRBJ2-7; 7 bases line up with TRBD1. Germline CDR1 MDHEN, CDR2 SYDVKM. J was trimmed by 2 bases and V by 6 bases; bases with no gene match: 13. The CDR3 sequence is 16 residues long. The CDR3 is CASRPVPWTGAYEQYF. The CDR3, as DNA: TGTGCCAGCAGGCCAGTTCCTTGGACAGGCGCCTACGAGCAGTACTTC.

Here the CDR3 DNA reads TGTGCCAGCAGTTACTCGATTTGGCAGGGGAAAGGCGAGCAGTACTTC. This sequence encodes CASSYSIWQGKGEQYF. The chain joins TRBV6-5 to TRBJ2-7, with D possibly TRBD1 on 6 matching bases. Germline CDR1 is MNHEY and CDR2 is SVGAGI. Between the trimmed V and J ends, which lost 0 bases and 6 bases, there was a span of 18 bases. The CDR3 contains 16 residues.

The rearrangement uses TRBV19 and TRBJ2-2; maybe TRBD2 (5 bases). The V end lost 1 base, the J end lost 1 base, and 10 bases lay between the germline ends. In germline, CDR1 is LNHDA, CDR2 SQIVND (reference sequence). This CDR3 has 16 amino acids. The CDR3 DNA follows: TGTGCCAGTAGTATAGTGTATCGGGGGAACACCGGGGAGCTGTTTTTT. This encodes CASSIVYRGNTGELFF.

V usage is TRBV9 and J usage is TRBJ2-2; 8 bases map to TRBD1. The germline CDR1 and CDR2 sequences are SGDLS and YYNGEE. The CDR3 has 16 residues. V lost 0 bases and J lost 7; bases outside the gene matches: 8. The CDR3 loop is CASSVVSRGRVGELFF. The CDR3 DNA reads as TGTGCCAGCAGCGTAGTTAGCAGGGGGCGAGTCGGGGAGCTGTTTTTT.

The count of this clone is one. The J gene is TRBJ1-4, the V gene TRBV5-1; D is ambiguous. In germline, CDR1 is SGHRS, CDR2 YFSETQ. V shed 4 bases and J shed 8 bases, with 12 bases lying between them. The CDR3 length is 13 residues. CDR3 bases: TGCGCCAGCAGCGAACAGAGTTCGGAAAAACTGTTTTTT. Translation: CASSEQSSEKLFF.